Below are 10 T cell receptor beta chains sequenced from a single sample in a study of blood T cell repertoires in COVID-19. Produced via immunoSEQ multiplex PCR; TCRdb's table is partial and in-frame only. This sample yields 200,000 to 250,000 clones, of which approximately 81% are seen a single time; 3.6% belongs to the top ten. Specimen: peripheral blood. The receptors were sampled from a woman at least 80 years old with acute or convalescent COVID-19.

The chain is built from TRBV5-6 and TRBJ1-1; 7 bases align to TRBD1. V shed 1 base and J 5 bases; nucleotides not matched to a gene: 8. Germline V gives CDR1 SGHDT, CDR2 YYEEEE. This CDR3 has 15 amino acids. Here the CDR3 reads CASSLRRQGGTEAFF. The CDR3, as DNA: TGTGCCAGCAGCTTGAGAAGACAGGGTGGGACTGAAGCTTTCTTT.

The chain uses TRBV13 and TRBJ2-7, with D maybe TRBD2 (6 bases). The length of the CDR3 is 15 residues. V was pared by 3 bases and J by 1 base, with 13 bases between. The germline gives CDR1 PRHDT, CDR2 FYEKMQ (reference sequence). This CDR3 is CASSLRGGASYEQYF. The CDR3 DNA follows: TGTGCCAGCAGCTTGAGAGGAGGGGCGTCCTACGAGCAGTACTTC. Filled out from reference TRBV13 and TRBJ2-7, the complete variable domain reads AAGVIQSPRHLIKEKRETATLKCYPIPRHDTVYWYQQGPGQDPQFLISFYEKMQSDKGSIPDRFSAQQFSDYHSELNMSSLELGDSALYFCASSLRGGASYEQYFGPGTRLTVT.

A single count supports this clone. The CDR3 DNA reads TGCGCCAGCAGACTAGCGGGGAAACCCACAGATACGCAGTATTTT. The encoded protein is CASRLAGKPTDTQYF. The V and J genes are TRBV5-1 and TRBJ2-3; 10 bases fit TRBD2. J was trimmed by 2 bases and V by 5 bases; bases with no gene match: 5. This CDR3 has 15 amino acids. Germline lookup yields CDR1 SGHRS and CDR2 YFSETQ.

The rearrangement uses TRBV20-1 and TRBJ1-2; 9 nucleotides line up with TRBD1. This CDR3 contains 11 residues. CDR1 is DFQATT and CDR2 is SNEGSKA in the germline V gene (reference sequence). V lost 4 bases and J lost 7; bases outside the gene matches: 1. The CDR3 DNA reads as TGCAGTGCTAAACAGGGGGCTGGCTACACCTTC. Translating gives CSAKQGAGYTF.

V and J are TRBV24-1 and TRBJ2-3, with 9 bases identical to TRBD1. The germline V gene has CDR1 KGHDR and CDR2 SFDVKD. Trimming removed 9 bases from V and 6 bases from J; junction bases left unmatched: 12. The CDR3 has 15 residues. CDR3 sequence: CATLGQGTFTDTQYF. The CDR3 coding sequence is TGTGCCACCCTCGGACAGGGGACCTTCACGGATACGCAGTATTTT.

The chain combines TRBV3-1 (or the pseudogene TRBV3-2) with TRBJ1-2; D may be TRBD1 (5 bases). The germline CDR1 and CDR2 sequences are LGHDT and YNNKEL (reference sequence). The CDR3 is 14 amino acids. Deletions cut 5 bases from V and 4 bases from J, with 14 bases between. CDR3 nucleotide sequence: TGTGCCAGCAGCTCATCGGGGGGTGGCTATGGCTACACCTTC. Its protein is CASSSSGGGYGYTF.

This clone was found a few times. This chain uses TRBV7-2 with TRBJ2-2; no firm D call. With 4 bases removed from V and 5 bases from J, the gap between germline ends came to 8 bases. Germline assignment: CDR1 SGHTA and CDR2 FQGNSA. The CDR3 totals 13 residues. The CDR3 DNA is TGTGCCAGCAGCTCACTACATACCGGGGAGCTGTTTTTT. This sequence encodes CASSSLHTGELFF.

This clone is medium-sized. The V gene is TRBV15, the J gene TRBJ2-7, with 11 bases matching TRBD1. This CDR3 contains 18 residues. In germline, CDR1 is LNHNV, CDR2 YYDKDF (reference sequence). Trimming removed 5 bases from V and 4 bases from J; junction bases left unmatched: 16. This chain's CDR3 is CATSGGTGGNPLGYEQYF. CDR3 DNA sequence: TGTGCCACCAGCGGCGGGACAGGGGGAAATCCCTTAGGTTACGAGCAGTACTTC.

V gene TRBV3-1 (or the pseudogene TRBV3-2) combines with J gene TRBJ1-4; 8 bases agree with TRBD1. CDR3 size: 15 residues. Germline V gene lookup returns CDR1 LGHDT and CDR2 YNNKEL (reference sequence). The trim removed 1 base at V and 8 bases at J, leaving 6 bases unmatched. CDR3 protein: CASSQVGTGGEKLFF. CDR3 DNA: TGTGCCAGCAGCCAAGTTGGGACAGGCGGGGAAAAACTGTTTTTT.

This clone was detected once. The chain employs TRBV7-6 and TRBJ1-5; TRBD1 agrees at 8 bases. Trimming removed 5 bases from V and 0 bases from J; junction bases left unmatched: 9. CDR3 length equals 17 residues. Germline values: CDR1 SGHVS, CDR2 FNYEAQ. CDR3 in DNA: TGTGCCAGCAGCCCAGGGACAGGCCTATATAGCAATCAGCCCCAGCATTTT. Residues: CASSPGTGLYSNQPQHF.